The sequence of this T cell receptor (beta chain) was determined in a study of identifying expanded T cells in peripheral blood. This CDR3 has 15 residues. The V end lost 3 bases, the J end lost 1 base, and 12 bases lay between the germline ends. Germline values: CDR1 KGHSH, CDR2 LQKENI. No infections or other immune events were documented during collection. Profiling relied on immunoSEQ multiplex PCR, and the TCRdb table lists in-frame clones only, not all of them. The data contain 95,000 to 150,000 clones, around four fifths of them singletons. Study-wide results and caveats: Roughly two-week clone count variance significantly increased as total template count grew.

For this clone: The antigen is undetermined.

Input material: blood. The V call is TRBV18, the J call TRBJ1-1; tentative D call: TRBD1 (5 bases). The sequence was collected from a person aged 18 to 70 in good health. In nucleotides, the CDR3 is TGTGCCAGCTCACCCCTGAAGGGGAGGAACACTGAAGCTTTCTTT. Its translation is CASSPLKGRNTEAFF.